This TCR beta chain is drawn from a study of T cell repertoires in cytomegalovirus infection. Study-wide context: Based on public TCR beta signatures, there were indications of CMV infection and of a matching HLA type.

With V trimmed by 4 bases and J by 3 bases, 11 bases remained unmatched. The CDR3 spans 15 residues. Germline V gives CDR1 DFQATT, CDR2 SNEGSKA (reference sequence). For this clonotype: Its specificity is unknown.

TCRdb ran MiXCR on the reads and lists one entry per CDR3 protein. The sample contains hundreds of thousands of distinct CDR3 sequences, about 33% of which appear only once. Study results and limitations: HLA-C-restricted CMV clonotypes gave the most frequent clonotype in two of eight donors.

The J gene is TRBJ2-7, the V gene TRBV20-1; 8 positions agree with TRBD2. This TCR was recovered from a human donor in good health (CMV status not recorded). Some clones in this sample may be carry-over from other donors' samples. The sequenced sample was cultured PBMCs, obtained from culture after CMV antigen stimulation. The CDR3 coding sequence is TGCAGTGCTAACACGGGTAGCGGGACCTTCTACGAGCAGTACTTC. Translated, it gives CSANTGSGTFYEQYF.